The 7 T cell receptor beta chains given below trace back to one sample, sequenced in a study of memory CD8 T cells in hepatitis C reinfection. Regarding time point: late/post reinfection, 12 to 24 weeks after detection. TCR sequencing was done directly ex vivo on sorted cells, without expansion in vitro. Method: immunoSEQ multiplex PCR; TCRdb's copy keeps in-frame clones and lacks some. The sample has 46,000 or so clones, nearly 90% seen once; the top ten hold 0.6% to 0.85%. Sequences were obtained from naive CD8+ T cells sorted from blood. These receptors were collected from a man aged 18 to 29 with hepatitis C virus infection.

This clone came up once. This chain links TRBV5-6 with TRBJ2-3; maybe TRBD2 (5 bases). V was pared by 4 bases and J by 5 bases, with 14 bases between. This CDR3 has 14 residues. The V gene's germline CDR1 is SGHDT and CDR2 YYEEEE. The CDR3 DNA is TGTGCCAGCAGCCGGGGAGACTTCCTAGATACGCAGTATTTT. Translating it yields CASSRGDFLDTQYF.

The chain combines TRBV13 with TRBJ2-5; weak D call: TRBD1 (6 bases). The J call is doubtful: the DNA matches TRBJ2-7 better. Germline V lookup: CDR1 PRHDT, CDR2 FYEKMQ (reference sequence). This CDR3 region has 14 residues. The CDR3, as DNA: TGTGCCAGCAGCCCAAGGGGGACCCCCGGCGAGCAGTACTTC. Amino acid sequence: CASSPRGTPGEQYF.

CDR3 sequence reads: CASSLGEWETQYF. The CDR3 DNA sequence: TGTGCCAGCAGCTTAGGGGAATGGGAGACCCAGTACTTC. The chain uses TRBV5-5 and TRBJ2-5; D might be TRBD1 (5 bases). CDR3 length: 13 amino acids. Germline-derived CDR1 and CDR2 are SGHKS and YYEKEE (reference sequence). V lost 2 bases to trimming and J lost 5 bases, with 10 bases between them.

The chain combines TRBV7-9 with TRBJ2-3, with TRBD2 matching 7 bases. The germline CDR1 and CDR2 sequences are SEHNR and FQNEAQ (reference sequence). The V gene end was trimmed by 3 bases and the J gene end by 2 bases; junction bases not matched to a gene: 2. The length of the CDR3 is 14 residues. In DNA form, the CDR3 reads TGTGCCAGCAGCTTTACTAGCGCCACAGATACGCAGTATTTT. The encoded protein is CASSFTSATDTQYF.

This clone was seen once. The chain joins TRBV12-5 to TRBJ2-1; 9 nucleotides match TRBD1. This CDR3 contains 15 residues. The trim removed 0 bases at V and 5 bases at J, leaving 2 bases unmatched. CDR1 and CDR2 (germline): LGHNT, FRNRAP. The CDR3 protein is CASGLVQGAHNEQFF. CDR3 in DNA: TGTGCTAGTGGTTTGGTACAGGGGGCCCACAATGAGCAGTTCTTC.

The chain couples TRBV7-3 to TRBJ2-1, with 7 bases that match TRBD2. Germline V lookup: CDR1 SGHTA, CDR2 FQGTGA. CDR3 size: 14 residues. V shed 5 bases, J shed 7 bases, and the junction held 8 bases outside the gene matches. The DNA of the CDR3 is TGTGCCAGCAGCACAGGACTAGATGAGAATGAGCAGTTCTTC. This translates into CASSTGLDENEQFF.

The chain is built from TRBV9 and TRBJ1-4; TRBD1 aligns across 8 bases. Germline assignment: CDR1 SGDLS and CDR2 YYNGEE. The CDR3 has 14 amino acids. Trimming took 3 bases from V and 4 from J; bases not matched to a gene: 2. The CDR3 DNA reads TGTGCCAGCAGCGAGGACAGGGATAATGAAAAACTGTTTTTT. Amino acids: CASSEDRDNEKLFF. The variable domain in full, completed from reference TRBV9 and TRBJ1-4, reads DSGVTQTPKHLITATGQRVTLRCSPRSGDLSVYWYQQSLDQGLQFLIQYYNGEERAKGNILERFSAQQFPDLHSELNLSSLELGDSALYFCASSEDRDNEKLFFGSGTQLSVL.